This TCR beta chain comes out of a study of technical replicates of blood from a handful of donors. The protocol was immunoSEQ multiplex PCR, while the TCRdb copy is restricted to in-frame clones and leaves out a portion. The table includes 60,000 or so clones, 95% to 98% detected once. CDR1 SGHRS and CDR2 YFSETQ come from the germline V gene. The CDR3 runs 15 residues. The V segment lost 3 bases and the J segment 8 bases; nucleotides outside the gene matches: 9. The sample taken for sequencing was T cells isolated from PBMCs. This sequence was found in a human donor in good health. The genes are TRBV5-1 and TRBJ2-1; 9 bases agree with TRBD1. The CDR3 spells CASSSTGGSVDEQFF. The CDR3 DNA sequence: TGCGCCAGCAGCTCAACAGGGGGCAGCGTCGATGAGCAGTTCTTC.